These 27 T cell receptor beta chains were sequenced from one sample in a study of glioma-infiltrating T cells after dendritic cell vaccination. Repertoires were generated with immunoSEQ multiplex PCR, while TCRdb's copy carries only in-frame clones and drops some. The sample lists more than 95,000 clones; roughly 80% were seen once. The specimen was blood, collected before dendritic cell vaccination. These receptors were obtained from a human donor with glioblastoma.

The rearrangement uses TRBV7-9 and TRBJ2-5; D possibly corresponds to TRBD1 (5 bases). The CDR3 extends over 15 amino acids. Germline CDR1 and CDR2: SEHNR and FQNEAQ (reference sequence). The V and J ends lost 1 base and 2 bases respectively, with 11 bases between them. DNA for the CDR3: TGTGCCAGCAGCTTAGGGCAGGGAATACAAGAGACCCAGTACTTC. Encoded protein: CASSLGQGIQETQYF.

This clone was counted a few times. The chain joins TRBV19 to TRBJ1-5; D call uncertain. V was trimmed by 2 bases and J by 6 bases, leaving 11 bases between them. CDR3 length: 14 amino acids. Germline CDR1 is LNHDA and CDR2 is SQIVND (reference sequence). CDR3 residues: CASSINRRVQPQHF. The CDR3 DNA reads TGTGCCAGTAGTATAAATAGGAGGGTTCAGCCCCAGCATTTT.

This clone has just a few counts. This sequence joins TRBV6-1 and TRBJ2-1, with TRBD1 matching 7 bases. CDR1 and CDR2 from the germline V gene are MNHNS and SASEGT. The V gene end was trimmed by 6 bases and the J gene end by 3 bases; junction bases not matched to a gene: 8. The CDR3 is 15 residues long. CDR3: CASSPTGDLYNEQFF. CDR3 in DNA: TGTGCCAGCAGCCCTACAGGGGATCTCTACAATGAGCAGTTCTTC.

The rearrangement links TRBV19 to TRBJ1-1; D is ambiguous. The CDR3 consists of 14 residues. The germline V gene encodes CDR1 LNHDA and CDR2 SQIVND (reference sequence). The ends were cut back, 0 bases at V and 1 base at J, with 6 bases in the middle. The CDR3 here is CASSIEQKNTEAFF. For the CDR3, the DNA is TGTGCCAGTAGTATAGAACAGAAGAACACTGAAGCTTTCTTT.

The chain links TRBV7-2 to TRBJ1-1; no firm D call. This CDR3 is 13 amino acids long. Per the germline V gene, CDR1 is SGHTA and CDR2 is FQGNSA. V lost 7 bases and J 0 bases, leaving 9 bases between the germline ends. The chain's CDR3 is CASTGTVNTEAFF. CDR3 in DNA: TGTGCCAGCACGGGAACGGTGAACACTGAAGCTTTCTTT.

The chain couples TRBV6-5 to TRBJ1-6, with TRBD1 as a possible D gene (5 bases). V was trimmed by 7 bases and J by 5 bases, leaving 9 bases between them. Germline V CDR1 and CDR2: MNHEY, SVGAGI. The CDR3 consists of 13 residues. The CDR3 DNA reads TGTGCCAGCACAGGGAACGATAATTCACCCCTCCACTTT. As protein: CASTGNDNSPLHF.

The CDR3 nucleotides read TGTGCCAGCAGCCAAGAAAGGCGGGACCTGAGGCATTCACCCCTCCACTTT. Its protein is CASSQERRDLRHSPLHF. The J gene is TRBJ1-6, the V gene TRBV14; weak D call: TRBD1 (5 bases). The CDR3 covers 17 residues. Germline CDR1 reads SGHDN; CDR2 reads FVKESK. Trimming left V 0 bases short and J 8 bases short, with 17 bases between.

V is TRBV10-3 and J is TRBJ2-1; 9 nucleotides match TRBD2. The V gene end was trimmed by 7 bases and the J gene end by 3 bases; junction bases not matched to a gene: 7. Germline loops: CDR1 ENHRY, CDR2 SYGVKD. The CDR3 extends over 15 amino acids. The CDR3 nucleotides read TGTGCCATCAAACTAGCGGGCGAAATCTACAATGAGCAGTTCTTC. This translates into CAIKLAGEIYNEQFF.

The chain has TRBV23-1 and TRBJ2-3, with TRBD2 identical over 7 bases. TRBV23-1 is sorted into the ORF group, with uncertain function. CDR3 length: 18 residues. V trimming: 2 bases; J trimming: 0 bases; junction bases outside the gene matches: 11. The CDR3 sequence is CASSQMGQSRGSTDTQYF. The CDR3 region has the DNA TGCGCCAGCAGTCAAATGGGGCAATCGCGGGGGAGCACAGATACGCAGTATTTT.

This chain joins TRBV11-1 and TRBJ2-7; 7 bases agree with TRBD1. The CDR3 sequence is 15 residues long. Trimming took 5 bases from V and 5 from J; bases not matched to a gene: 12. Germline CDR1 reads SGHAT; CDR2 reads FQDESV (reference sequence). The CDR3 sequence is CASSKNPGTGDEQYF. The CDR3 region has the DNA TGTGCCAGCAGCAAAAACCCGGGAACAGGGGACGAGCAGTACTTC.

CDR3 sequence (DNA): TGTGCCAGCAGCTCCCTCGACAGGGTACTTGGTCGTGAGCAGTACTTC. It encodes CASSSLDRVLGREQYF. The chain joins TRBV5-6 to TRBJ2-7; 7 bases align to TRBD1. The germline V gene has CDR1 SGHDT and CDR2 YYEEEE. Trimming took 3 bases from V and 7 from J; bases not matched to a gene: 16. The length of the CDR3 is 16 residues.

V is TRBV7-9 and J is TRBJ1-1; no firm D call. Germline CDR1 reads SEHNR; CDR2 reads FQNEAQ (reference sequence). The CDR3 has 12 residues. The V gene lost 5 bases and the J gene lost 7 bases, with 11 bases spanning the gap. CDR3 sequence: CASSPRGGEAFF. The CDR3 nucleotides read TGTGCCAGCAGCCCCCGAGGTGGTGAAGCTTTCTTT.

The rearrangement links TRBV9 to TRBJ1-4, with TRBD1 as a possible D gene (6 bases). The CDR3 sequence is 15 residues long. Germline values: CDR1 SGDLS, CDR2 YYNGEE. Trimming removed 4 bases at V and 4 bases at J, with 14 bases between. The CDR3 here is CASSNLQGSNEKLFF. DNA for the CDR3: TGTGCCAGCAGCAACCTACAGGGCAGTAATGAAAAACTGTTTTTT.

The V and J genes are TRBV7-9 and TRBJ2-7, with 7 bases identical to TRBD1. CDR3 length: 15 amino acids. Germline V gene lookup returns CDR1 SEHNR and CDR2 FQNEAQ (reference sequence). Losses at the gene ends were 3 bases for V and 2 bases for J; bases not matched to a gene: 7. The CDR3 region has the DNA TGTGCCAGCAGCTTCCGAAGGGACAGAACCTACGAGCAGTACTTC. As protein: CASSFRRDRTYEQYF.

The chain employs TRBV30 and TRBJ1-1, with a weak D call TRBD1 (6 bases). The ends were cut back, 4 bases at V and 11 bases at J, with 26 bases in the middle. Per germline, CDR1 GTSNPN and CDR2 SVGIG (reference sequence). CDR3 length: 15 amino acids. The CDR3 sequence: CAWTSKLDSDTSAFF. The CDR3, as DNA: TGTGCCTGGACGAGCAAGTTGGACAGCGACACTTCGGCTTTCTTT.

This chain uses TRBV4-1 with TRBJ2-7, with D unclear. The CDR3 runs to 14 residues. Trimming took 3 bases from V and 0 from J, leaving 9 bases between them. The germline V gene encodes CDR1 MGHRA and CDR2 YSYEKL. Here the CDR3 DNA reads TGCGCCAGCAGCCAGGAAGACACCTCCTACGAGCAGTACTTC. This gives the protein CASSQEDTSYEQYF.

The chain carries TRBV7-9 and TRBJ2-1, with a tentative D call TRBD2 (7 bases). CDR1 is SEHNR and CDR2 is FQNEAQ in the germline V gene (reference sequence). This CDR3 spans 15 amino acids. V lost 2 bases, J lost 5 bases, and 13 bases lay in between. As DNA, the CDR3 is TGTGCCAGCAGCTTAACCGGGGGGCCCGACAATGAGCAGTTCTTC. Translated: CASSLTGGPDNEQFF.

V gene TRBV2 combines with J gene TRBJ1-1, with D perhaps matching TRBD1 (5 bases). This CDR3 contains 14 residues. V dropped 1 base and J dropped 4 bases, with 10 bases sitting between them. Germline V gene lookup returns CDR1 SNHLY and CDR2 FYNNEI. The CDR3 coding sequence is TGTGCCAGCAGTGAAGTTCGCGGGGGCACTGAAGCTTTCTTT. It translates to CASSEVRGGTEAFF.

The chain carries TRBV4-1 and TRBJ1-4; D uncertain. CDR1 and CDR2 from the germline V gene are MGHRA and YSYEKL. This CDR3 is 13 amino acids long. The ends were cut back, 1 base at V and 6 bases at J, with 6 bases in the middle. CDR3 sequence (DNA): TGCGCCAGCAGCCAAGGTGGAGATGAAAAACTGTTTTTT. Its translation: CASSQGGDEKLFF.

This clone was seen more than once but under ten times. This rearrangement joins TRBV28 to TRBJ2-2; D gene unclear. Trimming took off 3 bases at V and 5 bases at J, with 7 bases between the two ends. Germline-derived CDR1 and CDR2 are MDHEN and SYDVKM. This CDR3 contains 13 residues. This chain's CDR3 is CASSFTETGELFF. The CDR3 DNA is TGTGCCAGCAGTTTTACAGAGACCGGGGAGCTGTTTTTT.

The J gene is TRBJ1-1, the V gene TRBV6-1; 11 bases line up with TRBD1. CDR3 length equals 13 residues. Germline loops: CDR1 MNHNS, CDR2 SASEGT. Losses at the gene ends were 10 bases for V and 7 bases for J; bases not matched to a gene: 8. The CDR3 here is CAIKDRGQSEAFF. CDR3 DNA: TGTGCCATCAAGGACAGGGGGCAGAGTGAAGCTTTCTTT.

V is TRBV25-1 and J is TRBJ2-5; TRBD1 aligns across 8 bases. In germline, CDR1 is MGHDK, CDR2 SYGVNS. The V segment lost 0 bases and the J segment 7 bases; nucleotides outside the gene matches: 10. The length of the CDR3 is 16 residues. CDR3 sequence (DNA): TGTGCCAGCAGTGAATACCGGCAGGGGGCGGGTGGGACCCAGTACTTC. Its translation is CASSEYRQGAGGTQYF.

This chain joins TRBV10-1 and TRBJ1-1; a possible D gene is TRBD1 (6 bases). This CDR3 contains 12 residues. Germline V CDR1 and CDR2: WNHNN, SYGVQD (reference sequence). The V and J ends lost 3 bases and 10 bases respectively, with 12 bases between them. The CDR3, as DNA: TGCGCCAGCAGTGAAGGGGGTAGGGGAGCTTTCTTT. This gives the protein CASSEGGRGAFF.

The chain links TRBV7-8 to TRBJ2-7; a possible D gene is TRBD1 (5 bases). Deletions cut 3 bases from V and 4 bases from J, with 13 bases between. Germline lookup yields CDR1 SGHVS and CDR2 FQNEAQ. The CDR3 runs to 14 residues. This CDR3 reads CASSFRQSLYEQYF. The CDR3, as DNA: TGTGCCAGCAGCTTCAGACAGAGCCTTTACGAGCAGTACTTC.

On this clone itself: Different DNA sequences within this sample yield the same CDR3. This sequence joins TRBV2 and TRBJ1-1; no definite D call. The CDR3 consists of 13 residues. Germline CDR1 SNHLY, CDR2 FYNNEI. Deletions cut 6 bases from V and 11 bases from J, with 19 bases between. CDR3 coding DNA: TGTGCCAGCAGAAATGTTCCGGGGTCCGAGGCTTTCTTT. Translating it yields CASRNVPGSEAFF.

This clone was seen a few times. The J gene is TRBJ2-3, the V gene TRBV15; 9 bases fit TRBD2. Trimming took 0 bases from V and 4 from J; bases not matched to a gene: 2. The germline V gene has CDR1 LNHNV and CDR2 YYDKDF (reference sequence). The CDR3 extends over 15 amino acids. CDR3 nucleotide sequence: TGTGCCACCAGCAGAGATGGCGGGGGGGCAGATACGCAGTATTTT. Protein: CATSRDGGGADTQYF.

The V call is TRBV30, the J call TRBJ1-5; no clear D gene. V gave up 7 bases and J gave up 1 base, with 8 bases separating them. Germline values: CDR1 GTSNPN, CDR2 SVGIG (reference sequence). This CDR3 has 12 amino acids. CDR3 sequence: CAYGWSNQPQHF. CDR3 DNA: TGTGCCTATGGCTGGAGCAATCAGCCCCAGCATTTT.